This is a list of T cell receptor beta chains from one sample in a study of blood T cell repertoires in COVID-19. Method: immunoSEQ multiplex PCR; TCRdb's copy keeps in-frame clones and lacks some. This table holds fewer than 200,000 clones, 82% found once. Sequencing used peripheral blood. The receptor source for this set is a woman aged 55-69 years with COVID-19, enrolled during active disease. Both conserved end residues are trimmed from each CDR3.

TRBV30	AWRGAGTSGRNEQF
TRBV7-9	ASSLGASSRGTQY
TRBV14	ASSQVPGSKSPLH
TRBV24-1	ATSDRSGGAYNEQF
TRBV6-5	ASSSVSYTGELF
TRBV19	ASSISGQRNQPQH
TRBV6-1	ASSEDRDRAGETQY
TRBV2	ASSEDLGGELF
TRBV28	ASSSGNRYGYT
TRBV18	ASSPPLATGSYNEQF
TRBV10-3	AIREGLAINNEQF
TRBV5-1	ASSLTGGNMNTEAF
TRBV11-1	ASSSPGTSGGETQY
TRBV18	ASSPGTGLGYGYT
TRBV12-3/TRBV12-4	ASSTGVIDTQY
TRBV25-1	ASTPGLYNSPLH
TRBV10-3	AISAITSGGRETQY
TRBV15	ATSRDVQGGSGNTIY
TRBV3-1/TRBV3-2	ASSQARRVSGNTIY
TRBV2	ASKEPKYNEQF
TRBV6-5	ASTPKGQGGSPLH
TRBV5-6	ASSPGAGVADTQY
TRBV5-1	ASSLVGDRLNTEAF
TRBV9	ASSVGGQLGPLLETQY
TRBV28	ASSRRGRSSPLH
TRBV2	ASPSTRDRLDYT
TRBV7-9	ASSTRSSGGTTDTQY
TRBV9	ASSPTAGTGLSGANVLT
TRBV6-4	ASSESGGTFNEQF
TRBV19	ASSISGTGTGANVLT
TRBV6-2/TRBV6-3	ASSYSKGTPNTEAF
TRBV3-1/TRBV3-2	ASSQGGQSYYGYT
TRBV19	ASSGTGFSGELF
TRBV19	ASGQRSSNQPQH
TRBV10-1	ASSTGLAGSETQY
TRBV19	ASSISGGAGELF
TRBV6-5	ASSRDSNQPQH
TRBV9	ASSVGLAGEKQY
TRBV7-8	ASSAHRGGGANVLT
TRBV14	ASSSKRGSTDTQY
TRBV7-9	ASSLNSQETQY
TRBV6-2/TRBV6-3	ASSYSPGVNTEAF
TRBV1	TSSQDIRERFTDTQY
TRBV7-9	ASSLGTAKNYGYT
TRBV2	ASSAGQGRASGNTIY
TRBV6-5	ASSQTSGGYNEQF
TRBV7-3	ASSLSPTGLAGELF